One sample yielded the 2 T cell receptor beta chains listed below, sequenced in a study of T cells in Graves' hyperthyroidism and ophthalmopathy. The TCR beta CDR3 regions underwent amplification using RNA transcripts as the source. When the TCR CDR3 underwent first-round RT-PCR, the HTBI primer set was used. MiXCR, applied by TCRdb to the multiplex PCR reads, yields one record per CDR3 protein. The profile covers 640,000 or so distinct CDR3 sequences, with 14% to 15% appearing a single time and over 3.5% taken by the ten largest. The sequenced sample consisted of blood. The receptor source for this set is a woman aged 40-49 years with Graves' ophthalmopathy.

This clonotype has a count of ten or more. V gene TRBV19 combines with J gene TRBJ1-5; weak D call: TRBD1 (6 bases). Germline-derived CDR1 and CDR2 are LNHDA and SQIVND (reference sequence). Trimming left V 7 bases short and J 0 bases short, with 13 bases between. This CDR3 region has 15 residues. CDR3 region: CASKVQGNSNQPQHF. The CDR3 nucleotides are TGTGCCAGTAAGGTACAGGGTAATAGCAATCAGCCCCAGCATTTT.

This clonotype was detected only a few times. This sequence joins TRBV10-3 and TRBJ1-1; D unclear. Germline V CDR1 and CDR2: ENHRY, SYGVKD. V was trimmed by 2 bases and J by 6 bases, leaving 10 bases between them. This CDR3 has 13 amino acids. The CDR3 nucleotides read TGTGCCATCAGTGAGCCGGGAGTCCCTGAAGCTTTCTTT. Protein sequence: CAISEPGVPEAFF.